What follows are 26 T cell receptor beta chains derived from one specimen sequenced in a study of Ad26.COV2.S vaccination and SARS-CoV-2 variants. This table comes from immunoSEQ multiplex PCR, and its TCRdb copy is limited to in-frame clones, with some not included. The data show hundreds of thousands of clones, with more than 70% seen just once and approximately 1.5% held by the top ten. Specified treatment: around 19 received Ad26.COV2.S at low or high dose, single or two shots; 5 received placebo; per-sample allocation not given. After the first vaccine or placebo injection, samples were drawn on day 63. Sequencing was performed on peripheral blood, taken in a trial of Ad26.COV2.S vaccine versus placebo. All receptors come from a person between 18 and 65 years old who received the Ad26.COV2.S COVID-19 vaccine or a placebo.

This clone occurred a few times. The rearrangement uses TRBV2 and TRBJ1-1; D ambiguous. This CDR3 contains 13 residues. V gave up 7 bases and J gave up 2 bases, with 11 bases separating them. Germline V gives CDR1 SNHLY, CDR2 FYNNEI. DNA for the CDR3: TGTGCCAGCATCACACAGCCTAACACTGAAGCTTTCTTT. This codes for CASITQPNTEAFF.

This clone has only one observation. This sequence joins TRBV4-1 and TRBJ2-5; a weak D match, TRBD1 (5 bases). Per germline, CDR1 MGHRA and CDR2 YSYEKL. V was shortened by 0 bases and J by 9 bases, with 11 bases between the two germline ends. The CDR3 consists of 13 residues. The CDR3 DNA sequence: TGCGCCAGCAGCCAAGATTCGGTAGGGGCCCAGTACTTC. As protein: CASSQDSVGAQYF.

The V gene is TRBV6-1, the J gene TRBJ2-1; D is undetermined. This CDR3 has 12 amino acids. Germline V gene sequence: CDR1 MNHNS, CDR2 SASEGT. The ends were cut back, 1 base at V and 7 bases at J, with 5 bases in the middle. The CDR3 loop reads CASSEVRNEQFF. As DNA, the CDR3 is TGTGCCAGCAGTGAAGTGAGGAATGAGCAGTTCTTC.

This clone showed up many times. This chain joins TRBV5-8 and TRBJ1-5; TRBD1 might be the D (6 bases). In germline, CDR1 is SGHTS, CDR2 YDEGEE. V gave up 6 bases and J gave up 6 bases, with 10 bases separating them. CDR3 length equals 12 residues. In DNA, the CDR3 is TGTGCCAGCAATCGGGGGCTTCAGCCCCAGCATTTT. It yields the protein CASNRGLQPQHF.

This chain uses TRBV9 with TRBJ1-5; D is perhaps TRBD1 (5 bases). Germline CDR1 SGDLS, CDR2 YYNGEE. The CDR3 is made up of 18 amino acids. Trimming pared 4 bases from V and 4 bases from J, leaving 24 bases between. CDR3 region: CASSPRRLSGTANQPQHF. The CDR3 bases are TGTGCCAGCAGCCCGCGTAGGTTGTCCGGGACGGCGAATCAGCCCCAGCATTTT.

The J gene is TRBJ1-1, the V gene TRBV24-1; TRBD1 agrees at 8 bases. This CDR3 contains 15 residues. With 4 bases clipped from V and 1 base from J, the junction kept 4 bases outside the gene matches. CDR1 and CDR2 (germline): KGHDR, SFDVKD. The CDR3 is CATSEGTGPNTEAFF. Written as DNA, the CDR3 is TGTGCCACCAGTGAAGGGACAGGCCCGAACACTGAAGCTTTCTTT.

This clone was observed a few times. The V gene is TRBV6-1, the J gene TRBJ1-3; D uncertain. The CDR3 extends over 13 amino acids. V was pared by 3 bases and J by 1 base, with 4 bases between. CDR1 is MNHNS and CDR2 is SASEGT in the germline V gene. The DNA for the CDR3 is TGTGCCAGCAGTGAGGGATCTGGAAACACCATATATTTT. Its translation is CASSEGSGNTIYF.

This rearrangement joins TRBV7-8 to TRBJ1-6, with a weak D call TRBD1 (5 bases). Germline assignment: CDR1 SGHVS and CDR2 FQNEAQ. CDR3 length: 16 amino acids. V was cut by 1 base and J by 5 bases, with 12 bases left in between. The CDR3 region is CASSLVWGGNNSPLHF. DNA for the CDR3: TGTGCCAGCAGCTTAGTGTGGGGCGGGAATAATTCACCCCTCCACTTT.

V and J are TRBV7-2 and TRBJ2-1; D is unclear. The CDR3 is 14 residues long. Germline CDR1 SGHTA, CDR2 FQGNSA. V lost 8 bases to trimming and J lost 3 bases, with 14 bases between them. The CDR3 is CASLMPPGYNEQFF. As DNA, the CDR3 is TGTGCCAGCTTAATGCCGCCGGGCTACAATGAGCAGTTCTTC. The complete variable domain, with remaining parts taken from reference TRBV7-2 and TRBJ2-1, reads GAGVSQSPSNKVTEKGKDVELRCDPISGHTALYWYRQSLGQGLEFLIYFQGNSAPDKSGLPSDRFSAERTGGSVSTLTIQRTQQEDSAVYLCASLMPPGYNEQFFGPGTRLTVL.

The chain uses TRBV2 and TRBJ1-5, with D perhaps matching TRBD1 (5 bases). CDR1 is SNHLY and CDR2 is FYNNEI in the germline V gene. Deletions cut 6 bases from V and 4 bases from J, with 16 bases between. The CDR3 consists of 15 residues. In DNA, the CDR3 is TGTGCCAGCAGGGGAGGGCAGGGTCGGAATCAGCCCCAGCATTTT. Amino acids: CASRGGQGRNQPQHF.

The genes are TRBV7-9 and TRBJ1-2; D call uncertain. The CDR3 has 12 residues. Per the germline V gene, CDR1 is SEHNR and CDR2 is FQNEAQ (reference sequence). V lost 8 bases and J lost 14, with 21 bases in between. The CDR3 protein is CASALERSEETF. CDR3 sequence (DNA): TGTGCCAGCGCCTTAGAGAGGTCTGAAGAAACCTTC. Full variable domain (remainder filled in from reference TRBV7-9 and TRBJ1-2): DTGVSQNPRHKITKRGQNVTFRCDPISEHNRLYWYRQTLGQGPEFLTYFQNEAQLEKSRLLSDRFSAERPKGSFSTLEIQRTEQGDSAMYLCASALERSEETFGSGTRLTVV.

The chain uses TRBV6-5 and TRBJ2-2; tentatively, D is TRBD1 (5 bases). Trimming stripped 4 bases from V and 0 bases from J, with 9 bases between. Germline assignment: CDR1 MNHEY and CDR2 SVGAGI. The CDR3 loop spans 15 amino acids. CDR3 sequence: CASSSDTTNTGELFF. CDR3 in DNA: TGTGCCAGCAGTTCGGACACAACGAACACCGGGGAGCTGTTTTTT.

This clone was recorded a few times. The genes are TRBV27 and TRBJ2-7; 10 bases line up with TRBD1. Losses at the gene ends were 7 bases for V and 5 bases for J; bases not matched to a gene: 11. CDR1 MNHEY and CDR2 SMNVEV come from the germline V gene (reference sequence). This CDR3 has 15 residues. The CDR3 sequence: CASKSPGTGEHEQYF. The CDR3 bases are TGTGCCAGCAAGTCACCCGGGACAGGGGAGCACGAGCAGTACTTC.

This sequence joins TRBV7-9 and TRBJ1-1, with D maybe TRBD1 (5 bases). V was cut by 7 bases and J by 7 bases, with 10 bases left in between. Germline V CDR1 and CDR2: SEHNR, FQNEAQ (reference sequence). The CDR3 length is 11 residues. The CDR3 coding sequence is TGTGCCAGCAAGAGGGGAATTGAAGCTTTCTTT. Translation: CASKRGIEAFF. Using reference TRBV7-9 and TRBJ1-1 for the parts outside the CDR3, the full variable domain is DTGVSQNPRHKITKRGQNVTFRCDPISEHNRLYWYRQTLGQGPEFLTYFQNEAQLEKSRLLSDRFSAERPKGSFSTLEIQRTEQGDSAMYLCASKRGIEAFFGQGTRLTVV.

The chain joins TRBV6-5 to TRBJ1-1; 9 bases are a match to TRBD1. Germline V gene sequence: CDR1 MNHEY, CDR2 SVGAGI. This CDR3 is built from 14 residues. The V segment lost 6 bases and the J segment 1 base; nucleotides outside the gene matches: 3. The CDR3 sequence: CASSLQGANTEAFF. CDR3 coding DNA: TGTGCCAGCAGCCTACAGGGGGCGAACACTGAAGCTTTCTTT.

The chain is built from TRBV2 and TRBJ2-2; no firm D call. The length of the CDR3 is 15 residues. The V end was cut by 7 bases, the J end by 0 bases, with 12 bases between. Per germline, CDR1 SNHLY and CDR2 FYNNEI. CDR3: CASKLASTNTGELFF. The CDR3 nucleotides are TGTGCCAGCAAGTTGGCCTCTACGAACACCGGGGAGCTGTTTTTT.

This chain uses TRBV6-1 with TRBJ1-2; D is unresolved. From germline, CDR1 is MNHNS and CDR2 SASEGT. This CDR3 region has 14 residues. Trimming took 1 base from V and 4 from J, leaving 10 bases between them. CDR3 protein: CASSEGAASYGYTF. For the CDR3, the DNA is TGTGCCAGCAGTGAAGGGGCGGCGAGCTATGGCTACACCTTC.

The CDR3 region has the DNA TGTGCCAGCAGCTTCCTAGGACGGATCAATTACAATGAGCAGTTCTTC. Its translation is CASSFLGRINYNEQFF. The V gene is TRBV11-2, the J gene TRBJ2-1; D is undetermined. This CDR3 contains 16 residues. The V end was cut by 3 bases, the J end by 4 bases, with 16 bases between. Germline V gives CDR1 SGHAT, CDR2 FQNNGV.

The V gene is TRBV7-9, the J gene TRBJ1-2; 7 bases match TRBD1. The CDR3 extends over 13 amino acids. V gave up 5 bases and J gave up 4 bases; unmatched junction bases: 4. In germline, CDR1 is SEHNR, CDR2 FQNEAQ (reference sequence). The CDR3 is CASSRGQAYGYTF. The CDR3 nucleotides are TGTGCCAGCAGCAGGGGGCAGGCCTATGGCTACACCTTC. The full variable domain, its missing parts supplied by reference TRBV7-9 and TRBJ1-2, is DTGVSQNPRHKITKRGQNVTFRCDPISEHNRLYWYRQTLGQGPEFLTYFQNEAQLEKSRLLSDRFSAERPKGSFSTLEIQRTEQGDSAMYLCASSRGQAYGYTFGSGTRLTVV.

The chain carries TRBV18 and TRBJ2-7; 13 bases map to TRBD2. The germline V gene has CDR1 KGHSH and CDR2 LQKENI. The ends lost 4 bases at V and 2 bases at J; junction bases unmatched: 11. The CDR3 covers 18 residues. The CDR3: CASSRNPTSGRPTYEQYF. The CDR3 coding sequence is TGTGCCAGCTCACGAAATCCGACTAGCGGGAGGCCGACCTACGAGCAGTACTTC. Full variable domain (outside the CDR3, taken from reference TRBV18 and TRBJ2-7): NAGVMQNPRHLVRRRGQEARLRCSPMKGHSHVYWYRQLPEEGLKFMVYLQKENIIDESGMPKERFSAEFPKEGPSILRIQQVVRGDSAAYFCASSRNPTSGRPTYEQYFGPGTRLTVT.

The CDR3 region has the DNA TGCAGCGTTGAGTGGGGGAGGGCCTCCTACGAGCAGTACTTC. The encoded protein is CSVEWGRASYEQYF. This sequence joins TRBV29-1 and TRBJ2-7, with 7 bases fitting TRBD2. This CDR3 contains 14 residues. The ends lost 3 bases at V and 0 bases at J; junction bases unmatched: 5. The germline V gene has CDR1 SQVTM and CDR2 ANQGSEA.

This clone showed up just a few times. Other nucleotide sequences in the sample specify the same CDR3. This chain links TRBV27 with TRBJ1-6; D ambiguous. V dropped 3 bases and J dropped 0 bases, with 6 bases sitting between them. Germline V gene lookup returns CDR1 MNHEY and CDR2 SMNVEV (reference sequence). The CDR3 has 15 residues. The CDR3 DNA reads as TGTGCCAGCAGTTTGGGGAGCTCCTATAATTCACCCCTCCACTTT. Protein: CASSLGSSYNSPLHF.

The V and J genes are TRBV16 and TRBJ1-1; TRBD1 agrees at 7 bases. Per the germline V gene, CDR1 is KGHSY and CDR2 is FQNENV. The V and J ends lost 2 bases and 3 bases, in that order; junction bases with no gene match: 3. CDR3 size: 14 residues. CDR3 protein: CASSQDDRDTEAFF. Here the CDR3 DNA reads TGTGCCAGCAGCCAAGACGACAGGGACACTGAAGCTTTCTTT.

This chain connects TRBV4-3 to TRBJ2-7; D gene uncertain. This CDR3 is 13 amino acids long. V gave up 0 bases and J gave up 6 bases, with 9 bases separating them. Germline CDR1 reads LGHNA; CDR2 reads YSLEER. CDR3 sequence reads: CASSQEMESEQYF. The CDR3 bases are TGCGCCAGCAGCCAAGAAATGGAGAGCGAGCAGTACTTC.

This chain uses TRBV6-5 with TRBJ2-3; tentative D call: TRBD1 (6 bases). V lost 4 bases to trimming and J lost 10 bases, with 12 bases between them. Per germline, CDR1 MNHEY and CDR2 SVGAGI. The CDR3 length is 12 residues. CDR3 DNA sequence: TGTGCCAGCAGTTTTGACAGGACGCCGCAGTATTTT. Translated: CASSFDRTPQYF.

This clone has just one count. CDR3 residues: CASSEDVNYGYTF. CDR3 bases: TGTGCCAGCAGCGAGGACGTGAACTATGGCTACACCTTC. This chain links TRBV6-5 with TRBJ1-2; D gene uncertain. CDR3 length equals 13 residues. The germline V gene encodes CDR1 MNHEY and CDR2 SVGAGI. V gave up 6 bases and J gave up 2 bases, with 10 bases separating them.